A single sample is the source of the 11 T cell receptor beta chains below, sequenced in a study of CD8+ T cells in alopecia areata. Following extraction, RNA underwent reverse transcription to cDNA, which served as the sequencing template. Some clones are missing from TCRdb's copy, which holds only in-frame ones; the method was immunoSEQ multiplex PCR. This sample carries 150,000 to 200,000 clones, about 61% of them seen once, and the ten largest clones take 16%. Treatment indicated: oral pan-JAK inhibitor, 5-10 mg twice daily. The sequences come from CD4+ T cells sorted from blood, collected at approximately week 60, from a patient treated with tofacitinib. The source is a human donor with alopecia areata.

The chain is built from TRBV6-6 and TRBJ2-5; 8 bases align to TRBD1. The germline gives CDR1 MNHNY, CDR2 SVGAGI (reference sequence). This CDR3 spans 13 amino acids. V was pared by 2 bases and J by 5 bases, with 1 base of the junction left unmatched. CDR3 loop: CASSYRQGETQYF. In DNA form, the CDR3 reads TGTGCCAGCAGTTACCGACAGGGGGAGACCCAGTACTTC.

Only a few counts were recorded for this clone. The same CDR3 arises from other DNA sequences in this sample as well. V and J are TRBV25-1 and TRBJ2-6; D not certain. V lost 4 bases, J lost 0 bases, and 4 bases lay in between. Germline CDR1 and CDR2: MGHDK and SYGVNS. CDR3 size: 14 residues. This CDR3 is CASSVGSGANVLTF. As DNA, the CDR3 is TGTGCCAGCAGTGTGGGCTCTGGGGCCAACGTCCTGACTTTC.

This sequence joins TRBV7-9 and TRBJ1-1; D uncertain. Germline CDR1 and CDR2: SEHNR and FQNEAQ (reference sequence). The germline V and J ends were trimmed by 3 bases and 3 bases, with 5 bases remaining between them. The CDR3 is 12 residues long. The CDR3 here is CASSFEDTEAFF. CDR3 in DNA: TGTGCCAGCAGCTTCGAGGACACTGAAGCTTTCTTT.

This clone was recorded a few times. In the same sample, other DNA sequences code for this CDR3. V is TRBV19 and J is TRBJ1-1, with D possibly TRBD1 on 6 matching bases. Germline CDR1 and CDR2: LNHDA and SQIVND (reference sequence). The CDR3 consists of 13 residues. The V and J ends lost 3 bases and 5 bases respectively, with 10 bases between them. The CDR3 region has the DNA TGTGCCAGTAGTATTAGAGGGGGGACTGAAGCTTTCTTT. It yields the protein CASSIRGGTEAFF.

J is TRBJ2-7 and V is TRBV4-1, with 7 bases matching TRBD1. The CDR3 is 15 residues long. Germline assignment: CDR1 MGHRA and CDR2 YSYEKL. Trimming cost V 4 bases and J 2 bases; bases outside gene matches: 8. Here the CDR3 reads CASSPMGQNTYEQYF. DNA for the CDR3: TGCGCCAGCAGCCCAATGGGACAGAATACCTACGAGCAGTACTTC.

This clone came up a few times. The rearrangement links TRBV29-1 to TRBJ1-1; D gene ambiguous. Germline V gene data show CDR1 as SQVTM and CDR2 as ANQGSEA. The CDR3 sequence is 11 residues long. Trimming took off 4 bases at V and 9 bases at J, with 12 bases between the two ends. CDR3 in amino acids: CSVGFPRQAFF. Written as DNA, the CDR3 is TGCAGCGTTGGGTTCCCTCGGCAAGCTTTCTTT.

This clone was seen a few times. The CDR3 region is CSVTGAREKLFF. CDR3 nucleotides: TGCAGCGTCACAGGGGCCCGAGAAAAACTGTTTTTT. This rearrangement joins TRBV29-1 to TRBJ1-4; 7 bases line up with TRBD1. Germline V CDR1 and CDR2: SQVTM, ANQGSEA. The CDR3 has 12 amino acids. Trimming cost V 6 bases and J 8 bases; bases outside gene matches: 6.

CDR3 sequence: CASSQVGEKLFF. DNA of the CDR3: TGCGCCAGCAGTCAAGTGGGAGAAAAACTGTTTTTT. This chain uses TRBV23-1 with TRBJ1-4, with D uncertain. TRBV23-1 is flagged as an ORF with uncertain function. Trimming stripped 2 bases from V and 8 bases from J, with 6 bases between. The CDR3 runs 12 residues.

This clone was observed once. This chain uses TRBV7-9 with TRBJ2-5; D possibly corresponds to TRBD2 (6 bases). Germline V gene lookup returns CDR1 SEHNR and CDR2 FQNEAQ (reference sequence). The CDR3 extends over 15 amino acids. Trimming pared 2 bases from V and 2 bases from J, leaving 12 bases between. Written as DNA, the CDR3 is TGTGCCAGCAGCTTACCCCGGGGGAGGCAAGAGACCCAGTACTTC. It is translated as CASSLPRGRQETQYF.

This clone was counted only a few times. The rearrangement joins TRBV9 to TRBJ2-1; 7 positions match TRBD2. This CDR3 contains 14 residues. Looked up from germline, CDR1 is SGDLS and CDR2 is YYNGEE. V shed 3 bases, J shed 8 bases, and the junction held 8 bases outside the gene matches. The CDR3 bases are TGTGCCAGCAGCGCAAATCCAGGGAGGGATGAGCAGTTCTTC. Translation: CASSANPGRDEQFF.

The sample holds one count of this clone. The rearrangement joins TRBV30 to TRBJ2-7, with 11 bases identical to TRBD1. CDR1 is GTSNPN and CDR2 is SVGIG in the germline V gene (reference sequence). The V and J ends lost 3 bases and 3 bases, in that order; junction bases with no gene match: 4. The CDR3 consists of 14 residues. The CDR3 DNA reads as TGTGCCTGGAGCAGGACAGGGGGCGGCTACGAGCAGTACTTC. Translated: CAWSRTGGGYEQYF.